This T cell receptor beta chain is drawn from a study of Ad26.COV2.S vaccination and SARS-CoV-2 variants. The V gene's germline CDR1 is SGHTA and CDR2 FQGTGA. The length of the CDR3 is 14 residues. V was cut by 2 bases and J by 7 bases, with 14 bases left in between. Treatment of the sample: approximately 18 received Ad26.COV2.S at low or high dose, single or two shots; 5 received placebo; per-sample allocation not given. The investigators took samples on day 63 after the first vaccine or placebo injection. Sequencing was performed with immunoSEQ multiplex PCR; in TCRdb, only in-frame clones are kept and a portion is missing. The table lists around 300,000 clones, 88% of them singletons.

The receptor comes from a person between 18 and 60 years old who received the Ad26.COV2.S COVID-19 vaccine or a placebo. The chain couples TRBV7-3 to TRBJ1-2; D perhaps matches TRBD1 (5 bases). This sample comprised peripheral blood, obtained in a trial of Ad26.COV2.S vaccine versus placebo. The CDR3 here is CASSLRPTGLGYTF. Here the CDR3 DNA reads TGTGCCAGCAGCTTACGTCCGACGGGGCTTGGCTACACCTTC.